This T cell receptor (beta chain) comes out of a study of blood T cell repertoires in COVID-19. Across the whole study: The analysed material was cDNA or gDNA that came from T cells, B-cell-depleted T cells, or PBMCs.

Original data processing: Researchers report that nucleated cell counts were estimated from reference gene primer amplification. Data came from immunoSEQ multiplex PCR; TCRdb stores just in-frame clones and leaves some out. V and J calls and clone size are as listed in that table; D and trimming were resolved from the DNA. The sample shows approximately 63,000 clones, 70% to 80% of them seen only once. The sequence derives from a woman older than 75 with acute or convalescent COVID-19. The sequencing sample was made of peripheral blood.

The CDR3 DNA reads TGTGCCTGGAGTGTAACGGGAGGACCCCGCCACAATGAGCAGTTCTTC. It encodes CAWSVTGGPRHNEQFF. The rearrangement links TRBV30 to TRBJ2-1, with 7 bases aligning to TRBD2. Per the germline V gene, CDR1 is GTSNPN and CDR2 is SVGIG (reference sequence). CDR3 length: 16 residues. The J segment lost 5 bases and the V segment lost 0 bases, leaving 10 bases of the junction unmatched.